This T cell receptor (beta chain) was recorded in a study of Graves' ophthalmopathy and Graves' hyperthyroidism. RNA transcripts yielded amplified TCR beta CDR3 regions. HTBI primers primed a first-round RT-PCR, and a second-round multiplex PCR followed. TCRdb called the multiplex PCR reads again in MiXCR, with one record for every CDR3 protein. The table shows around 600,000 distinct CDR3 sequences, with about two fifths occurring only once. This clonotype was detected a few times. Deletions cut 1 base from V and 0 bases from J, with 10 bases between. The germline CDR1 and CDR2 sequences are LGHDT and YNNKEL (reference sequence). This CDR3 has 16 residues.

J is TRBJ1-3 and V is TRBV3-1; D unclear. The receptor's source is an adult man with Graves' ophthalmopathy. Sequenced material: peripheral blood. DNA of the CDR3: TGTGCCAGCAGCCAAGTCTTTGCAGGCTCTGGAAACACCATATATTTT. It encodes CASSQVFAGSGNTIYF.